These 5 T cell receptor beta chains were all obtained from the same sample, sequenced in a study of blood T cell repertoires in COVID-19. Sequenced by immunoSEQ multiplex PCR; TCRdb stores in-frame clones only, minus some. Of about 140,000 clones in the sample, roughly 85% were seen once. The sample comprised peripheral blood. The receptors stem from a man in his forties or fifties with acute or convalescent COVID-19.

The V gene is TRBV7-9, the J gene TRBJ2-1; a weak D match, TRBD2 (6 bases). Germline V gene sequence: CDR1 SEHNR, CDR2 FQNEAQ (reference sequence). The CDR3 totals 15 residues. V was cut by 4 bases and J by 0 bases, with 10 bases left in between. CDR3 loop: CASSSGLRSYNEQFF. The CDR3 DNA is TGTGCCAGCAGCTCCGGACTACGCTCCTACAATGAGCAGTTCTTC.

The chain combines TRBV9 with TRBJ2-3, with 14 bases matching TRBD2. Trimming cost V 7 bases and J 3 bases; bases outside gene matches: 1. The CDR3 loop spans 14 amino acids. Germline values: CDR1 SGDLS, CDR2 YYNGEE. CDR3 coding DNA: TGTGCCAGCGGGACTAGCGGGAGTACAGATACGCAGTATTTT. As protein: CASGTSGSTDTQYF.

The CDR3: CASRQRGDTDTQYF. DNA of the CDR3: TGCGCCAGCAGGCAGCGGGGGGACACAGATACGCAGTATTTT. The rearrangement links TRBV5-1 to TRBJ2-3; TRBD2 aligns across 9 bases. The trim removed 5 bases at V and 2 bases at J, leaving 3 bases unmatched. This CDR3 is built from 14 residues. CDR1 and CDR2 (germline): SGHRS, YFSETQ.

The rearrangement uses TRBV27 and TRBJ1-4; D is ambiguous. Germline V CDR1 and CDR2: MNHEY, SMNVEV (reference sequence). The V gene lost 6 bases and the J gene lost 0 bases, with 11 bases spanning the gap. The CDR3 is 15 amino acids. The CDR3 nucleotides read TGTGCCAGCAGGAGGGAAAGGACAACTAATGAAAAACTGTTTTTT. Translation: CASRRERTTNEKLFF.

The V gene is TRBV5-6, the J gene TRBJ1-1; D remains ambiguous. The CDR3 consists of 13 residues. V dropped 0 bases and J dropped 11 bases, with 14 bases sitting between them. Per germline, CDR1 SGHDT and CDR2 YYEEEE. The CDR3 sequence: CASSLGQPTRAFF. The DNA of the CDR3 is TGTGCCAGCAGCTTGGGGCAGCCCACGAGGGCTTTCTTT.